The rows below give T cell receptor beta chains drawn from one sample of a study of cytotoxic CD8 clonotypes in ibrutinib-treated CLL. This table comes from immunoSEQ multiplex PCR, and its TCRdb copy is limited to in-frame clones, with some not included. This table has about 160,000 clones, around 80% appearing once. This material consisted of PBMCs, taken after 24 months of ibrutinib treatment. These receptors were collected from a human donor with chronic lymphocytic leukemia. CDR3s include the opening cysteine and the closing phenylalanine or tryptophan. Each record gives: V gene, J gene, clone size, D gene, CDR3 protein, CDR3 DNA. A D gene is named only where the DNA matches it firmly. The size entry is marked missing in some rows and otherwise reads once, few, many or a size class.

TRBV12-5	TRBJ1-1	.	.	CASGIRGGTEAFF	TGTGCTAGTGGTATCAGGGGAGGCACTGAAGCTTTCTTT
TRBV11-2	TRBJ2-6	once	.	CASSLRQGGSGANVLTF	TGTGCCAGCAGCTTACGGCAGGGTGGGTCTGGGGCCAACGTCCTGACTTTC
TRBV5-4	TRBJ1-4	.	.	CASSVKTGDEKLFF	TGTGCCAGCAGCGTAAAGACAGGAGATGAAAAACTGTTTTTT
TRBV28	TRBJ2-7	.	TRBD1	CASSSGQGIFYEQYF	TGTGCCAGCAGTTCCGGACAGGGGATATTCTACGAGCAGTACTTC
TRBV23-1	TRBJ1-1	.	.	CASSPQGWGMNTEAFF	TGCGCCAGCAGTCCCCAGGGTTGGGGTATGAACACTGAAGCTTTCTTT
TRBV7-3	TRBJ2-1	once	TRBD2	CASSSLGLAGEGEQFF	TGTGCCAGCAGCTCCTTGGGACTAGCGGGAGAGGGTGAGCAGTTCTTC
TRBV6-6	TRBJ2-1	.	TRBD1	CASSYSETGLSFF	TGTGCCAGCAGTTACTCGGAGACAGGGTTGTCGTTCTTC
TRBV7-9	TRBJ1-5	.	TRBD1	CASSSGGGDQQPQHF	TGTGCCAGCAGCTCAGGAGGGGGCGATCAACAGCCCCAGCATTTT
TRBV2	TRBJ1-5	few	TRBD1	CAIGRQGSNQPQHF	TGTGCCATCGGCCGACAGGGTAGCAATCAGCCCCAGCATTTT
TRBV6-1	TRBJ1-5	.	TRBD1	CASSVEGAVGQPQHF	TGTGCCAGCAGTGTCGAGGGGGCGGTAGGGCAGCCCCAGCATTTT
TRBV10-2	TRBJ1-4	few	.	CASRDDKMNLNEKLFF	TGCGCCAGCAGAGATGACAAGATGAACCTAAATGAAAAACTGTTTTTT
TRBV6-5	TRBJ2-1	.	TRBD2	CASSYGVLAGGSEQFF	TGTGCCAGCAGTTACGGCGTCCTAGCGGGAGGGAGTGAGCAGTTCTTC
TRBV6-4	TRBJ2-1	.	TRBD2	CASSDSSGRMGEQFF	TGTGCCAGCAGTGACTCATCCGGGAGGATGGGAGAGCAGTTCTTC
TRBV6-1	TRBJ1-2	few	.	CASSHPGYTF	TGTGCCAGCAGTCACCCGGGCTACACCTTC
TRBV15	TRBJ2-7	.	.	CATSREGRVRVSYEQYF	TGTGCCACCAGCAGAGAGGGACGAGTTCGAGTATCCTACGAGCAGTACTTC
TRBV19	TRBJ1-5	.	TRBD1	CASSMDGTGNNLGQPQHF	TGTGCCAGTAGTATGGACGGGACAGGAAATAATTTGGGTCAGCCCCAGCATTTT
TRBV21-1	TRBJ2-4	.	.	CASTVRGGRSRRAKNIQYF	TGTGCCAGCACCGTGAGAGGGGGCCGGAGCCGACGAGCCAAAAACATTCAGTACTTC
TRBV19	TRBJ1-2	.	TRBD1	CASSIGTGHGYTF	TGTGCCAGTAGTATCGGGACAGGTCATGGCTACACCTTC
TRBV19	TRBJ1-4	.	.	CASRGGGTNEKLFF	TGTGCCAGTAGGGGAGGAGGGACTAATGAAAAACTGTTTTTT
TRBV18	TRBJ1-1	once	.	CASSRMVGEAFF	TGTGCCAGCTCACGAATGGTGGGGGAAGCTTTCTTT
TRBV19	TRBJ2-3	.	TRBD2	CASSRGGTDTQYF	TGTGCCAGTAGCCGGGGGGGCACAGATACGCAGTATTTT
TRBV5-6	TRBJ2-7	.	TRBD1	CASSMDRLAAYEQYF	TGTGCCAGCAGCATGGACAGGCTGGCGGCCTACGAGCAGTACTTC
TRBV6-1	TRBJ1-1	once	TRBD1	CASRVGQGSVPEAFF	TGTGCCAGCAGGGTCGGACAGGGGTCGGTCCCTGAAGCTTTCTTT
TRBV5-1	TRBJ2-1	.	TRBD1	CASSSHRTGPSEQFF	TGCGCCAGCAGCTCCCATCGGACAGGGCCCAGTGAGCAGTTCTTC
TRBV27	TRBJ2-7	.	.	CASGSTYEQYF	TGTGCCAGCGGGAGTACATACGAGCAGTACTTC
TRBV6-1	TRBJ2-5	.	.	CASSGYEGVRGTQYF	TGTGCCAGCAGTGGATATGAGGGGGTTCGCGGGACCCAGTACTTC
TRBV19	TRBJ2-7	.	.	CASSMMGDHEQYF	TGTGCCAGTAGTATGATGGGGGACCACGAGCAGTACTTC
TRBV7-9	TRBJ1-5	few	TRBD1	CASSLTGGNQPQHF	TGTGCCAGCAGCCTTACAGGGGGTAATCAGCCCCAGCATTTT
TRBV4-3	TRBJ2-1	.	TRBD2	CASSQDRGTSGSWNEQFF	TGCGCCAGCAGCCAAGATAGGGGGACTAGCGGGAGCTGGAATGAGCAGTTCTTC
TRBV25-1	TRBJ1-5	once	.	CASSEQGHNQPQHF	TGTGCCAGCAGTGAACAGGGACACAATCAGCCCCAGCATTTT
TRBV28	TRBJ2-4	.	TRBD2	CASSLTGGGAKNIQYF	TGTGCCAGCAGTTTAACGGGCGGGGGAGCCAAAAACATTCAGTACTTC
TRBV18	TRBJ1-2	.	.	CASSKVGEYGYTF	TGTGCCAGCTCAAAGGTGGGGGAATATGGCTACACCTTC
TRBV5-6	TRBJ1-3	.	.	CASSFGQRSSGNTIYF	TGTGCCAGCAGCTTCGGACAGCGATCCTCTGGAAACACCATATATTTT
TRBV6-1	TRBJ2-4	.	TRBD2	CASSYPRGDIQYF	TGTGCCAGCAGCTACCCCCGGGGGGACATTCAGTACTTC
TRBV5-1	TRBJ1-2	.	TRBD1	CASNVDRTSYGYTF	TGCGCCAGTAATGTGGACAGGACTTCCTATGGCTACACCTTC
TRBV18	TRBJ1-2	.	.	CASSPDSSTNYGYTF	TGTGCCAGCTCACCCGACAGTTCGACTAACTATGGCTACACCTTC
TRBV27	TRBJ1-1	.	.	CASSSFPGPRVTEAFF	TGTGCCAGCAGTTCCTTCCCGGGTCCCCGGGTTACTGAAGCTTTCTTT
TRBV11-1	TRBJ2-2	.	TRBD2	CASSQFFTSAGELFF	TGTGCCAGCAGCCAATTCTTCACTAGCGCCGGGGAGCTGTTTTTT
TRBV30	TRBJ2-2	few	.	CAWSGSLNTGELFF	TGTGCCTGGAGTGGGTCCCTGAACACCGGGGAGCTGTTTTTT
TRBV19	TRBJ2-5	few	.	CASSIRRGETQYF	TGTGCCAGTAGTATTCGGAGAGGGGAGACCCAGTACTTC
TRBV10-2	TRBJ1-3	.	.	CASTLGSSGNTIYF	TGCGCCAGCACCCTGGGGAGCTCTGGAAACACCATATATTTT
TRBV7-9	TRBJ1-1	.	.	CASSLKWNTEAFF	TGTGCCAGCAGCTTAAAATGGAACACTGAAGCTTTCTTT
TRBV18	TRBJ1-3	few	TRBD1	CASSQRGRGGNTIYF	TGTGCCAGCTCACAAAGGGGGCGCGGTGGAAACACCATATATTTT
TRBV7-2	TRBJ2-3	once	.	CASSKAGTRPDTQYF	TGTGCCAGCAGCAAAGCCGGGACCCGCCCAGATACGCAGTATTTT
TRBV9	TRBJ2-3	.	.	CASSVFEGAADTQYF	TGTGCCAGCAGCGTATTCGAGGGTGCGGCAGATACGCAGTATTTT
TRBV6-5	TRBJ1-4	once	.	CASSPFRVTNEKLFF	TGTGCCAGCAGCCCCTTCAGGGTAACTAATGAAAAACTGTTTTTT
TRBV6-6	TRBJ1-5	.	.	CASRRLEYSNQPQHF	TGTGCCAGCCGACGATTAGAATATAGCAATCAGCCCCAGCATTTT
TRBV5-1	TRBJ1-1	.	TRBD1	CASSLGGRTEAFF	TGCGCCAGCAGCTTAGGGGGCCGGACTGAAGCTTTCTTT
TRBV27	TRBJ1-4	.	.	CASGRRANEKLFF	TGTGCCAGCGGCCGTCGGGCTAATGAAAAACTGTTTTTT
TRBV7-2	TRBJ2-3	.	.	CASSLGSASTDTQYF	TGTGCCAGCAGCTTAGGTAGCGCGAGCACAGATACGCAGTATTTT
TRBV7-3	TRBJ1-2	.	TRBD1	CASSSQSGQGYGYTF	TGTGCCAGCAGCTCTCAATCGGGACAGGGGTATGGCTACACCTTC
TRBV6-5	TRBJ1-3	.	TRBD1	CASSYSQGAGNTIYF	TGTGCCAGCAGTTACTCCCAGGGGGCTGGAAACACCATATATTTT
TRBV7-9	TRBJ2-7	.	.	CASSLGPGEQYF	TGTGCCAGCAGCTTAGGACCGGGGGAGCAGTACTTC
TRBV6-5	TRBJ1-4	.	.	CASSYGGGGQEKLFF	TGTGCCAGCAGTTACGGGGGAGGCGGCCAGGAAAAACTGTTTTTT
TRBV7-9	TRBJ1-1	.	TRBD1	CASPLDRVNTEAFF	TGTGCCAGCCCCTTGGACAGGGTGAACACTGAAGCTTTCTTT
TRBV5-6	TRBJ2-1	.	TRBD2	CASSTHLAGGPRDEQFF	TGTGCCAGCAGCACGCACCTAGCGGGAGGGCCTAGGGATGAGCAGTTCTTC
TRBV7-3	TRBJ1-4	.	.	CASSKGQFATNEKLFF	TGTGCCAGCAGCAAAGGGCAGTTTGCAACTAATGAAAAACTGTTTTTT
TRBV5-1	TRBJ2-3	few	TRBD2	CASSLATAGGTDTQYF	TGCGCCAGCAGCTTGGCGACAGCGGGGGGCACAGATACGCAGTATTTT
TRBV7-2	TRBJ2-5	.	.	CASSYRDSAAAQYF	TGTGCCAGCAGCTATCGGGACTCCGCAGCGGCCCAGTACTTC